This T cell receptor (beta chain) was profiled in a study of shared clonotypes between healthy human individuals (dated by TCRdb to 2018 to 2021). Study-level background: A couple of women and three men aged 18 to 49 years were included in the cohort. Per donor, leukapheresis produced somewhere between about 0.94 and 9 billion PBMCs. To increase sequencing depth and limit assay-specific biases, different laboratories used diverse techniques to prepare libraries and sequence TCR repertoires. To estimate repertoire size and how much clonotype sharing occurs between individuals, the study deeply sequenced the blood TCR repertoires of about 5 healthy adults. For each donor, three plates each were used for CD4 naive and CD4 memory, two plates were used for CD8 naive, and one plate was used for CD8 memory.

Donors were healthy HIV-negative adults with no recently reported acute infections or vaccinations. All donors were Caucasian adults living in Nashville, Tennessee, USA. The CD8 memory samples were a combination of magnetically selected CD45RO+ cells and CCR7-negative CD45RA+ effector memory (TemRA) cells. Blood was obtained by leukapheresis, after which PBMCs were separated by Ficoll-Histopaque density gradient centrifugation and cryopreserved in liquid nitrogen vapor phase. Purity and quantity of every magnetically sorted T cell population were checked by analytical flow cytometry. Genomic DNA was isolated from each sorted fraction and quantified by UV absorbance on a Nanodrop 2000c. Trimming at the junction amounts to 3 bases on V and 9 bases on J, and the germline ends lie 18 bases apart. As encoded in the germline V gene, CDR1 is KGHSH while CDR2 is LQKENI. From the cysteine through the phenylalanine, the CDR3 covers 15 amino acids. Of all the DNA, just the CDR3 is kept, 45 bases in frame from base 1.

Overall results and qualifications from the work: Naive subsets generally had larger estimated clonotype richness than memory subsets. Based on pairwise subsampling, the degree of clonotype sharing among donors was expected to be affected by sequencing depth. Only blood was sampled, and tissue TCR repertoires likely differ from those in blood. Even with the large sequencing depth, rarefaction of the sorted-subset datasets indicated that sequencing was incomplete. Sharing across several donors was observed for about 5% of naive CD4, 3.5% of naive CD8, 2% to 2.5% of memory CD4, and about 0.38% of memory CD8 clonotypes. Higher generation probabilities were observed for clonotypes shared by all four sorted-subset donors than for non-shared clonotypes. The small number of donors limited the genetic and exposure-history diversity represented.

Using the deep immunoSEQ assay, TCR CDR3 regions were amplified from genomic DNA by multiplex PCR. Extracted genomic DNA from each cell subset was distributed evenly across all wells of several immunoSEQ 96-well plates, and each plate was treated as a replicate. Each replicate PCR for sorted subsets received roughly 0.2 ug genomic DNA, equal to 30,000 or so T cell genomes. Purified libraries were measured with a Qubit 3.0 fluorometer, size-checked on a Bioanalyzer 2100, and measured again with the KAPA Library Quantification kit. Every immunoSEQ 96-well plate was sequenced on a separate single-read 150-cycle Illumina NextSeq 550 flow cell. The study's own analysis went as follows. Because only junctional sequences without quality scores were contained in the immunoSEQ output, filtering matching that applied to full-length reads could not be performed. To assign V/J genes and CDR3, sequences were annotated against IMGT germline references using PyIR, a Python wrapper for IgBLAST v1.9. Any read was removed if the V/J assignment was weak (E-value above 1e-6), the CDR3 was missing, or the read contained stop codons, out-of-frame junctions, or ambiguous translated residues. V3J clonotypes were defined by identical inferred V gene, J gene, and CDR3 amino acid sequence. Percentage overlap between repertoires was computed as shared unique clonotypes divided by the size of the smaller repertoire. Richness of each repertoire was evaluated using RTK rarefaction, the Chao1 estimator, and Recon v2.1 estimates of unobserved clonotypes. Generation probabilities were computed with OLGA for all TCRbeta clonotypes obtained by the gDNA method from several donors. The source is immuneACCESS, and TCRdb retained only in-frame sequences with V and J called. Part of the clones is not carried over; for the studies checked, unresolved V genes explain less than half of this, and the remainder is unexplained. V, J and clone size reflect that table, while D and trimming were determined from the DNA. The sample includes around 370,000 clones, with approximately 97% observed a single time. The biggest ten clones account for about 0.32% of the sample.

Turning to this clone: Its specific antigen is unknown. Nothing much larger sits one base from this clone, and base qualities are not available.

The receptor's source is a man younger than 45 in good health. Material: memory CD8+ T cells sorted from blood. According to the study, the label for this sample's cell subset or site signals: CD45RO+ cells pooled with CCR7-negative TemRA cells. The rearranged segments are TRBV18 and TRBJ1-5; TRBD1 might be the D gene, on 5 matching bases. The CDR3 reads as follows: CASSPGPGSEWPQHF. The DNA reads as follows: TGTGCCAGCTCACCGGGGCCAGGGTCTGAATGGCCCCAGCATTTT.